The 7 T cell receptor beta chains listed next were all sequenced from one sample in a study of T cell responses to AZD1222 COVID-19 vaccine. Assay: immunoSEQ multiplex PCR; the TCRdb copy retains only in-frame clones and omits some. Seen here are over 100,000 clones, just under 95% observed once, and the top ten hold roughly 7%. The material sequenced was peripheral blood, taken on day 0 of AZD1222 vaccination. These receptors came from an adult in good health.

The genes are TRBV28 and TRBJ1-2; 7 nucleotides agree with TRBD1. The CDR3 has 14 residues. Germline-derived CDR1 and CDR2 are MDHEN and SYDVKM. J lost 2 bases, V lost 6 bases, and 6 bases had no gene match. DNA of the CDR3: TGTGCCAGCAGGGAGGGGGCCGTAAACTATGGCTACACCTTC. Amino acid sequence: CASREGAVNYGYTF.

This clone was counted once. The chain links TRBV7-9 to TRBJ1-5; a possible D gene is TRBD1 (6 bases). Germline CDR1 and CDR2: SEHNR and FQNEAQ (reference sequence). The ends were cut back, 5 bases at V and 1 base at J, with 9 bases in the middle. The CDR3 totals 14 residues. The CDR3 bases are TGTGCCAGCAGCCAGCAGGGGAGCAATCAGCCCCAGCATTTT. The encoded protein is CASSQQGSNQPQHF.

The chain is built from TRBV7-9 and TRBJ2-7, with no clear D. The CDR3 extends over 18 amino acids. Germline V gene lookup returns CDR1 SEHNR and CDR2 FQNEAQ (reference sequence). The V gene lost 1 base and the J gene lost 0 bases, with 19 bases spanning the gap. CDR3 protein: CASSLEALGGSSSYEQYF. CDR3 sequence (DNA): TGTGCCAGCAGCTTAGAGGCCCTAGGTGGGTCGAGCTCCTACGAGCAGTACTTC.

V is TRBV7-2 and J is TRBJ1-5; D is perhaps TRBD1 (5 bases). The CDR3 totals 15 residues. Per the germline V gene, CDR1 is SGHTA and CDR2 is FQGNSA. With 10 bases removed from V and 0 bases from J, the gap between germline ends came to 16 bases. Here the CDR3 DNA reads TGTGCCACCCTTGACAGCCCAAATAGCAATCAGCCCCAGCATTTT. Translated: CATLDSPNSNQPQHF.

The chain employs TRBV12-5 and TRBJ1-1; 10 nucleotides agree with TRBD1. J lost 11 bases, V lost 5 bases, and 8 bases had no gene match. This CDR3 comprises 13 residues. In germline, CDR1 is LGHNT, CDR2 FRNRAP. CDR3 DNA sequence: TGTGCTAGTGGTACAGACAGGGGGCCGGCGGCTTTCTTT. Its translation: CASGTDRGPAAFF.

The V and J genes are TRBV14 and TRBJ2-7; D not resolved. Germline values: CDR1 SGHDN, CDR2 FVKESK. The CDR3 has 17 residues. Trimming removed 0 bases from V and 0 bases from J, with 15 bases in between. The CDR3 DNA reads TGTGCCAGCAGCCAAGATCTTTCTCCGGGTTACTCCTACGAGCAGTACTTC. Translating it yields CASSQDLSPGYSYEQYF.

This chain joins TRBV2 and TRBJ1-2; 7 bases are shared with TRBD1. Germline loops: CDR1 SNHLY, CDR2 FYNNEI. This CDR3 region has 15 residues. J gave up 7 bases and V 5 bases, and 13 bases lay outside the gene matches. CDR3 sequence: CASSLMDEGAGGYTF. In DNA, the CDR3 is TGTGCCAGCAGTCTAATGGATGAGGGGGCCGGTGGCTACACCTTC. Based on the CDR3 plus reference TRBV2 and TRBJ1-2, the full variable domain is EPEVTQTPSHQVTQMGQEVILRCVPISNHLYFYWYRQILGQKVEFLVSFYNNEISEKSEIFDDQFSVERPDGSNFTLKIRSTKLEDSAMYFCASSLMDEGAGGYTFGSGTRLTVV.